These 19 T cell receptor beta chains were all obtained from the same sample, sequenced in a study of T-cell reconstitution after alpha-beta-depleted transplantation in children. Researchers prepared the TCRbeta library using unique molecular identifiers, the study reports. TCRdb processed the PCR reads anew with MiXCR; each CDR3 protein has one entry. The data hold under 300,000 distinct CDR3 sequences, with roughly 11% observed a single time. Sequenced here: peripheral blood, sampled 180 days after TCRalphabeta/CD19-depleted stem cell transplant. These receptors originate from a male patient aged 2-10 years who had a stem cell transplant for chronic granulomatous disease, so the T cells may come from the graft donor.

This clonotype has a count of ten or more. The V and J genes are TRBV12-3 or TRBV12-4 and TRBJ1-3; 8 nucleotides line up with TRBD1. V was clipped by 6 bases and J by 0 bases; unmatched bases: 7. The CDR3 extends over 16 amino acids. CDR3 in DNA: TGTGCCAGCAGCCCGAGGACAGGGCTCTCTGGAAACACCATATATTTT. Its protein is CASSPRTGLSGNTIYF.

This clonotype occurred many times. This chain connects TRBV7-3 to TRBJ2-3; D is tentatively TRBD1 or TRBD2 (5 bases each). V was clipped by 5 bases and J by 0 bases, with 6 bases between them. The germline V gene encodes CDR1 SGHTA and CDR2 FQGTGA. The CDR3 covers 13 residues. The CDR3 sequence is CASSRDSTDTQYF. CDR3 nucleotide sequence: TGTGCCAGCAGCCGGGACAGCACAGATACGCAGTATTTT.

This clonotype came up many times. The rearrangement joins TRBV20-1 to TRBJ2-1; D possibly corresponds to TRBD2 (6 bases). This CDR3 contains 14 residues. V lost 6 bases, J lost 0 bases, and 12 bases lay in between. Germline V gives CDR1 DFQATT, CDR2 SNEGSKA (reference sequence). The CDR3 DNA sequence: TGCAGTGCCCTCGGAGGGCCCTCCTACAATGAGCAGTTCTTC. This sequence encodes CSALGGPSYNEQFF.

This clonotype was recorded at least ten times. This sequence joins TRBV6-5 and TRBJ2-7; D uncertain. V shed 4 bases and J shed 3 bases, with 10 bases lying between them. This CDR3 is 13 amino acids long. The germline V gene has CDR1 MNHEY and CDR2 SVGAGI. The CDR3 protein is CASSFRSDYEQYF. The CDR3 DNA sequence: TGTGCCAGCAGTTTCCGGAGCGACTACGAGCAGTACTTC.

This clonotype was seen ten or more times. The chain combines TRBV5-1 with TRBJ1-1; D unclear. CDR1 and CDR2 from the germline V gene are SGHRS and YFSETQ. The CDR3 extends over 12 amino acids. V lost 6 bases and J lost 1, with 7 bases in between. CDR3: CASKDPNTEAFF. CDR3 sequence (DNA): TGCGCCAGCAAGGACCCGAACACTGAAGCTTTCTTT.

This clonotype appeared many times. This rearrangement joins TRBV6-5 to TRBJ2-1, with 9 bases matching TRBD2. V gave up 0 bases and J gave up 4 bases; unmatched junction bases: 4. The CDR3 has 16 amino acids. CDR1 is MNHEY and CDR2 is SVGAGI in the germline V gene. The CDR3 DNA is TGTGCCAGCAGTTACTCACCTAGCGGGACATACAATGAGCAGTTCTTC. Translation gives CASSYSPSGTYNEQFF.

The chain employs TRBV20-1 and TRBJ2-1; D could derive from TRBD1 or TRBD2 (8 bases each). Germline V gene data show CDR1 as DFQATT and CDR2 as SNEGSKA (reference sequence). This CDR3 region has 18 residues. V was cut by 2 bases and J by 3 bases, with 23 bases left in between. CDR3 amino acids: CSARSWTGTRPVYNEQFF. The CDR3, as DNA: TGCAGTGCTAGATCCTGGACAGGGACTAGGCCGGTCTACAATGAGCAGTTCTTC.

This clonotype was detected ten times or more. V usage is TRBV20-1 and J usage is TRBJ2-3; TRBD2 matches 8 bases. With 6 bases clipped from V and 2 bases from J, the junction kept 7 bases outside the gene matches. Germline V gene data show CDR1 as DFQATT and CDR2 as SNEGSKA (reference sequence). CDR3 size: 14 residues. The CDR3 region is CSAPSSGVTDTQYF. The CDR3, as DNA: TGCAGTGCCCCCAGTAGCGGGGTCACAGATACGCAGTATTTT.

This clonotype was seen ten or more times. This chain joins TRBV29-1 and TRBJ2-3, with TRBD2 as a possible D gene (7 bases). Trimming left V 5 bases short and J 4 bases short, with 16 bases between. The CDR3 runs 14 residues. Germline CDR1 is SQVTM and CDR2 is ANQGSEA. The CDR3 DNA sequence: TGCAGCGTTCCAAACAAGGGGGGGCCAGATACGCAGTATTTT. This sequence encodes CSVPNKGGPDTQYF.

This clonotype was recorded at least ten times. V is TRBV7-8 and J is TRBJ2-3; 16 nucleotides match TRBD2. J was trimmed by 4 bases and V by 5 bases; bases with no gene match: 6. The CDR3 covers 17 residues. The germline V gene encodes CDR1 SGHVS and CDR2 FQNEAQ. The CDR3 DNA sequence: TGTGCCAGCAGCCTCGGGACTAGCGGGAGGGAGGCAGATACGCAGTATTTT. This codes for CASSLGTSGREADTQYF.

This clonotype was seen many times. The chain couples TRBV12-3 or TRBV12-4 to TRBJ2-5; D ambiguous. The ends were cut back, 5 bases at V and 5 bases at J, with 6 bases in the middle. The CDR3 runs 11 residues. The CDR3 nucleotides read TGTGCCAGCAGTGTCCGGGAGACCCAGTACTTC. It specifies CASSVRETQYF.

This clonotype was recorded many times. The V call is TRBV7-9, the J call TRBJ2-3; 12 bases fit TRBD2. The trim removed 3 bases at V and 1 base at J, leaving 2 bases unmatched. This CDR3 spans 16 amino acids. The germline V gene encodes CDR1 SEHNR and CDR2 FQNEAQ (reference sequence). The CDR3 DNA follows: TGTGCCAGCAGCTTCCGGACTAGCGGGGGCACAGATACGCAGTATTTT. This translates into CASSFRTSGGTDTQYF.

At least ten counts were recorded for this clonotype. DNA of the CDR3: TGTGCCAGCAGCTTAGGAGGGTGGGAGGGGGAAGTCAATGAGCAGTTCTTC. Protein product: CASSLGGWEGEVNEQFF. The chain links TRBV11-3 to TRBJ2-1; perhaps TRBD2 as D (7 bases). The germline gives CDR1 SGHNT, CDR2 YENEEA. V was pared by 1 base and J by 6 bases, with 19 bases between. The CDR3 is 17 residues long.

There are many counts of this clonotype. DNA of the CDR3: TGCAGTGCCGGGGTAGCGGGAGGACGAAGAGGGGAGCTGTTTTTT. Its translation is CSAGVAGGRRGELFF. This sequence joins TRBV20-1 and TRBJ2-2, with TRBD2 matching 10 bases. Trimming at V came to 6 bases and at J to 8 bases, leaving 12 bases not matched to a gene. This CDR3 contains 15 residues. Germline V gene sequence: CDR1 DFQATT, CDR2 SNEGSKA (reference sequence).

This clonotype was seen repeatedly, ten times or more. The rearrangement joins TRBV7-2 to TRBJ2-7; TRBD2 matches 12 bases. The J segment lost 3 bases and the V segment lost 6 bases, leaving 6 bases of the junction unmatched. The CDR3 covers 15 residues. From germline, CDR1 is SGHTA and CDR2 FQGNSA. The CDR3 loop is CASSASGGALYEQYF. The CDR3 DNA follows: TGTGCCAGCAGTGCTAGCGGGGGGGCACTCTACGAGCAGTACTTC.

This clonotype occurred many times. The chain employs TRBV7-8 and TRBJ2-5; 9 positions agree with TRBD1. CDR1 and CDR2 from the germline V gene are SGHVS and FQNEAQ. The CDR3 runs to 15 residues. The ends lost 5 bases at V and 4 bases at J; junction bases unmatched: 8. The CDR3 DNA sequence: TGTGCCAGCAGCACCCGACAGGGGGGTCTAGAGACCCAGTACTTC. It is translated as CASSTRQGGLETQYF. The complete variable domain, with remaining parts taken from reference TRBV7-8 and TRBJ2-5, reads GAGVSQSPRYKVAKRGQDVALRCDPISGHVSLFWYQQALGQGPEFLTYFQNEAQLDKSGLPSDRFFAERPEGSVSTLKIQRTQQEDSAVYLCASSTRQGGLETQYFGPGTRLLVL.

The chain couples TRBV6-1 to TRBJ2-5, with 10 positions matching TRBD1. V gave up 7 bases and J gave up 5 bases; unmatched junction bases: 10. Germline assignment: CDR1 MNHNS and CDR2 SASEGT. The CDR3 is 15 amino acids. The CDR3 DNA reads TGTGCCAGCATCCCGGGGACAGGGGAATGGGAGACCCAGTACTTC. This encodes CASIPGTGEWETQYF.

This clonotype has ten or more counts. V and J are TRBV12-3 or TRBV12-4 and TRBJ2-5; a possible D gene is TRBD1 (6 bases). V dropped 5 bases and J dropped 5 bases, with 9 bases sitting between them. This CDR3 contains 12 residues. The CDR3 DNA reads TGTGCCAGCAGTGCTCAGGGGGAGACCCAGTACTTC. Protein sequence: CASSAQGETQYF.

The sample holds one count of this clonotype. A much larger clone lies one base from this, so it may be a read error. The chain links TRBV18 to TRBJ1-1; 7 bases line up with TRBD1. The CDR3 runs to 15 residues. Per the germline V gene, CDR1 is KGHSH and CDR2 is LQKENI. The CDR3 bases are TGTGCCAGCTCAGCACCGGCAGGGGGGCTCACTGAAGCTTTCTTT. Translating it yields CASSAPAGGLTEAFF. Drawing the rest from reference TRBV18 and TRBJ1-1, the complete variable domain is NAGVMQNPRHLVRRRGQEARLRCSPMKGHSHVYWYRQLPEEGLKFMVYLQKENIIDESGMPKERFSAEFPKEGPSILRIQQVVRGDSAAYFCASSAPAGGLTEAFFGQGTRLTVV.